These 2 T cell receptor beta chains originate from one sample sequenced in a study of OX40 agonist ivuxolimab in advanced cancers. Data came from immunoSEQ multiplex PCR; TCRdb stores just in-frame clones and leaves some out. Of about 75,000 clones detected, roughly nine tenths appear once; the ten largest clones hold approximately 8.4%. This specimen consisted of CD4+ or CD8+ T cells sorted from blood, obtained in a trial of the OX40 agonist ivuxolimab. The receptors were gathered from an adult with an advanced solid tumor such as melanoma, head and neck, liver or kidney cancer.

J is TRBJ1-2 and V is TRBV30; no definite D call. Trimming stripped 5 bases from V and 5 bases from J, with 15 bases between. This CDR3 region has 13 residues. Germline V CDR1 and CDR2: GTSNPN, SVGIG (reference sequence). CDR3 in amino acids: CAWSTGRLYGYTF. The CDR3, as DNA: TGTGCCTGGTCGACCGGGAGATTATATGGCTACACCTTC.

V usage is TRBV6-6 and J usage is TRBJ1-5; no clear D gene. Germline CDR1 is MNHNY and CDR2 is SVGAGI (reference sequence). With 4 bases removed from V and 9 bases from J, the gap between germline ends came to 19 bases. The CDR3 is made up of 15 amino acids. Here the CDR3 reads CASSSPRHPPGPQHF. CDR3 coding DNA: TGTGCCAGCAGTTCCCCGAGACATCCCCCTGGGCCCCAGCATTTT.